This TCR beta chain was identified during a study of cytomegalovirus exposure and HLA in healthy donors. The study's findings and limits: Later, TCR association rates were found to vary by HLA locus, highest for DRB1 and lowest for HLA-C. Follow-up analysis seemed to connect common viral pathogens with several of the most significant clusters identified. While the bulk of TCR sequences proved rare, some public TCRs turned up in many donors.

The PCR employed 60 Vbeta primers together with 13 Jbeta primers. TCRdb's table, derived via immunoSEQ multiplex PCR, lists solely in-frame clones and lacks some. The sample lists approximately 250,000 clones, just under 80% occurring once. Turning to this clone: Its specificity is unknown.

This clonotype was sampled from a boy aged 5-17 years in good health and CMV-seronegative. Sequenced sample: PBMCs.

The CDR3 coding sequence is TGTGCCATCAGTGAGTTGCAGGGGGCAAGGAGATTCGAGCAGTACTTC. It specifies CAISELQGARRFEQYF. The genes are TRBV10-3 and TRBJ2-7, with 8 positions matching TRBD1. CDR1 and CDR2 (germline): ENHRY, SYGVKD. V lost 1 base and J lost 6; bases outside the gene matches: 11. There are 16 residues in the CDR3.